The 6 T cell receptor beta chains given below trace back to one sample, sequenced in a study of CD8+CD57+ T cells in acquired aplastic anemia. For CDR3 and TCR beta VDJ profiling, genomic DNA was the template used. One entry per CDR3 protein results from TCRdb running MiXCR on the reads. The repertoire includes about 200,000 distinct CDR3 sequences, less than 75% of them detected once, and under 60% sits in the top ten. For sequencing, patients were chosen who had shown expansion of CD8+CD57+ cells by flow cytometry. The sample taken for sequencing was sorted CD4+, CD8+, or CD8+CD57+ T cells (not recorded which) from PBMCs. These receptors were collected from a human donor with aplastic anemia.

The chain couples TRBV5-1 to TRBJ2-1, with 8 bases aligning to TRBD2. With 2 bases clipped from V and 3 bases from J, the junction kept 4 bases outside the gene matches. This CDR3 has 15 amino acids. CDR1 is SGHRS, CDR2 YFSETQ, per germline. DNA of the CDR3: TGCGCCAGCAGCTTTAGCGGGACCAACTACAATGAGCAGTTCTTC. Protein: CASSFSGTNYNEQFF.

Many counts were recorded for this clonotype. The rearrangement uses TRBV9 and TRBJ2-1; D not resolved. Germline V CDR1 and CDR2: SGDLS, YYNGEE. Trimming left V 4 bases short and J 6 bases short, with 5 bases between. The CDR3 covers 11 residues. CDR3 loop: CASSYRNEQFF. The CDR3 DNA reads TGTGCCAGCAGCTACCGCAATGAGCAGTTCTTC. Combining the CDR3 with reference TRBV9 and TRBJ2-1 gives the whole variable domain DSGVTQTPKHLITATGQRVTLRCSPRSGDLSVYWYQQSLDQGLQFLIQYYNGEERAKGNILERFSAQQFPDLHSELNLSSLELGDSALYFCASSYRNEQFFGPGTRLTVL.

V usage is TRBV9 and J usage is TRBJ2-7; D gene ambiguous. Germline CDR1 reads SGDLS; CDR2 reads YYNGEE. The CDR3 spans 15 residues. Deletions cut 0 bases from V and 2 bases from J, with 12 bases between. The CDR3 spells CASSVGPRGPYEQYF. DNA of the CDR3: TGTGCCAGCAGCGTAGGGCCTCGAGGACCCTACGAGCAGTACTTC.

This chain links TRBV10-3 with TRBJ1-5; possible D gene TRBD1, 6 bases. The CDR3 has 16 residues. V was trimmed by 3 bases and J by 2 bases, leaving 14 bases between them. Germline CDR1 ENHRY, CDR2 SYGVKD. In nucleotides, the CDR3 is TGTGCCATCAGTGACCTTGGGACAAGAGGCAATCAGCCCCAGCATTTT. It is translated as CAISDLGTRGNQPQHF.

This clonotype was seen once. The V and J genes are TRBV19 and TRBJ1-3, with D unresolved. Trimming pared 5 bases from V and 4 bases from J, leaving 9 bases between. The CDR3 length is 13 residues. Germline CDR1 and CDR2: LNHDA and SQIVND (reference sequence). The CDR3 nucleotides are TGTGCCAGTAGTGATCACTCGGGAAACACCATATATTTT. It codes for CASSDHSGNTIYF.

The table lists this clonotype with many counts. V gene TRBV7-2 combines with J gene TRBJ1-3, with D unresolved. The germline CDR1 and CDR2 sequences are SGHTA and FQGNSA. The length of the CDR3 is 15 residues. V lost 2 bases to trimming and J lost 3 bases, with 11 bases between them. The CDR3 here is CASSLLSGYGNTIYF. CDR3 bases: TGTGCCAGCAGCTTATTATCGGGGTATGGAAACACCATATATTTT.